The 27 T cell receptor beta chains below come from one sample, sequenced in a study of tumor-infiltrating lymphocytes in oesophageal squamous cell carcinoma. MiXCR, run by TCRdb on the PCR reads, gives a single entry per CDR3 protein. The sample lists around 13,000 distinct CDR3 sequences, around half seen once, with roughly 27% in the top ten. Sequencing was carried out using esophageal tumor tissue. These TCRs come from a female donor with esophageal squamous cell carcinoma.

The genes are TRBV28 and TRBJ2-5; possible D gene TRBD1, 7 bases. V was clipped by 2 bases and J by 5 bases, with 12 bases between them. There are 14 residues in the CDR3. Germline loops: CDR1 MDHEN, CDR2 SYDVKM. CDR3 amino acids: CASSLAQGRETQYF. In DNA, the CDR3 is TGTGCCAGCAGTTTAGCACAGGGGAGGGAGACCCAGTACTTC.

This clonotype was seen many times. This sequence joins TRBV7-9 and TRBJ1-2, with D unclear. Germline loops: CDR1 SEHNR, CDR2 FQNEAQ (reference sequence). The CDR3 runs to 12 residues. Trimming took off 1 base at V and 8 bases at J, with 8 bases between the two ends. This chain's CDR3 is CASSLVTGGYTF. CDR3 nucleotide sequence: TGTGCCAGCAGCTTAGTAACCGGAGGCTACACCTTC.

The CDR3 loop reads CASSLRSGSETQYF. The CDR3, as DNA: TGTGCCAGCAGCTTACGCTCGGGTTCAGAGACCCAGTACTTC. The chain links TRBV7-3 to TRBJ2-6, with unresolved D. With the DNA end fitting TRBJ2-5 better, the J assignment may be wrong. The germline CDR1 and CDR2 sequences are SGHTA and FQGTGA. The CDR3 totals 14 residues.

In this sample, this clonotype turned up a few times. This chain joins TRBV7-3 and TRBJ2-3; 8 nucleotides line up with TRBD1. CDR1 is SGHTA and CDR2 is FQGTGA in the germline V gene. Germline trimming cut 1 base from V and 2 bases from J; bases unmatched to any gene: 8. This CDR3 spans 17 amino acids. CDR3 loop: CASSLSVHRGSTDTQYF. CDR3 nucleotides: TGTGCCAGCAGCTTAAGCGTTCACAGGGGGTCCACAGATACGCAGTATTTT.

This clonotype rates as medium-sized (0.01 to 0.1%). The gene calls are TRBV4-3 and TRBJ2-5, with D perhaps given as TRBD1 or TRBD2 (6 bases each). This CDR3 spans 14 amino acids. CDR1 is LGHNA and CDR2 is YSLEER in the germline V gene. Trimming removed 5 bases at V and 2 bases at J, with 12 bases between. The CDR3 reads CASSSRGQQETQYF. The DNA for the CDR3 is TGCGCCAGCAGCTCGCGGGGACAACAAGAGACCCAGTACTTC.

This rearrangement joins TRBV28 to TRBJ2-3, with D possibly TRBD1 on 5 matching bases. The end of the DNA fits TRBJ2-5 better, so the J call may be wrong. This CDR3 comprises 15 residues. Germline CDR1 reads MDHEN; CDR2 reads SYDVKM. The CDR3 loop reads CASSFRGHLGETQYF. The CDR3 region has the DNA TGTGCCAGCAGTTTCCGCGGACATCTGGGGGAGACCCAGTACTTC.

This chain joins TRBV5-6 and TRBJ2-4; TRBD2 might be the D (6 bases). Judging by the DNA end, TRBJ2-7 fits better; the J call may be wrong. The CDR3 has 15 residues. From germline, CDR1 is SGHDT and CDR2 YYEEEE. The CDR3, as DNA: TGTGCCAGCAGCTTGGGGGGACTGACTTCCTACGAGCAGTACTTC. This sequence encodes CASSLGGLTSYEQYF.

Here the CDR3 DNA reads TGTGCCAGCAGTTACGTGGAGACCCAGTACTTC. It yields the protein CASSYVETQYF. The rearrangement uses TRBV6-2 or TRBV6-3 and TRBJ2-5; D gene ambiguous. There are 11 residues in the CDR3. Germline V lookup: CDR1 MNHEY, CDR2 SVGEGT. V was clipped by 2 bases and J by 5 bases, with 3 bases between them.

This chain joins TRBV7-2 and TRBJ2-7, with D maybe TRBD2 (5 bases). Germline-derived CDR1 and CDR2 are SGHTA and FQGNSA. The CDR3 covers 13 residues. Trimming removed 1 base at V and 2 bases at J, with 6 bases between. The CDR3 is CASSLDGTYEQYF. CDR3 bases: TGTGCCAGCAGCTTAGACGGGACCTACGAGCAGTACTTC.

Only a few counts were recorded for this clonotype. The CDR3 protein is CASIKDRGPSIQYF. Written as DNA, the CDR3 is TGTGCCAGCATTAAGGACAGGGGGCCTAGCATTCAGTACTTC. The rearrangement joins TRBV6-1 to TRBJ2-5; 11 bases map to TRBD1. The J call may be incorrect, as the DNA end agrees better with TRBJ2-4. This CDR3 contains 14 residues. Germline V gives CDR1 MNHNS, CDR2 SASEGT.

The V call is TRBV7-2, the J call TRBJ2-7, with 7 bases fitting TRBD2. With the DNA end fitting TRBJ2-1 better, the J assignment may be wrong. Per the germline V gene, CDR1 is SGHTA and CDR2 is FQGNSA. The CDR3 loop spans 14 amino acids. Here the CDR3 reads CATNSGWPYNEQFF. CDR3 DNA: TGTGCCACCAATAGCGGGTGGCCCTACAATGAGCAGTTCTTC.

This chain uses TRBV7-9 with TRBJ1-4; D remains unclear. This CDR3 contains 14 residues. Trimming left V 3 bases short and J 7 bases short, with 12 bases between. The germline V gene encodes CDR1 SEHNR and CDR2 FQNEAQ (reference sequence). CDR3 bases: TGTGCCAGCAGCTTCAGTACCATAGGTGAAAAACTGTTTTTT. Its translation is CASSFSTIGEKLFF.

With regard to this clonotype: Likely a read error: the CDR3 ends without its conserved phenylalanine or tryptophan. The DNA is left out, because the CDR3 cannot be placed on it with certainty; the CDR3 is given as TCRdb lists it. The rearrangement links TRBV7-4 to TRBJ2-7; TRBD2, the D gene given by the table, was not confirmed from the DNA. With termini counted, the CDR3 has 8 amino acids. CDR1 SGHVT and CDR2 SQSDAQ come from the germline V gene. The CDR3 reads CASRWGLA.

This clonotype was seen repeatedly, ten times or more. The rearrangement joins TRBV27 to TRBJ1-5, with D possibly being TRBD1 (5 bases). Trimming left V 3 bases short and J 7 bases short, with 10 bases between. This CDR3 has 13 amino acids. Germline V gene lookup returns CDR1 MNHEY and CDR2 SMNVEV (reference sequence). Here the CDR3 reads CASSFGGRQPQHF. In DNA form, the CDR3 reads TGTGCCAGCAGTTTCGGGGGACGGCAGCCCCAGCATTTT.

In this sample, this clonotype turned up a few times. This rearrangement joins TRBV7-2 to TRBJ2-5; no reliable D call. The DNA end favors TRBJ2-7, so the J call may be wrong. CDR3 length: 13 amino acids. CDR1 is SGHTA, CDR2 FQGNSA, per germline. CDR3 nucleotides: TGTGCCAGCAGCTTACTCCGAGACTACGAGCAGTACTTC. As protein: CASSLLRDYEQYF.

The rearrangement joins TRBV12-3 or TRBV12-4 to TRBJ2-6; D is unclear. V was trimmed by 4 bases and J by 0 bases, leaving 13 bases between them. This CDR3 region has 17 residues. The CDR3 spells CASSSWNWLSGANVLTF. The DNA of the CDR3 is TGTGCCAGCAGTTCGTGGAACTGGCTCTCTGGGGCCAACGTCCTGACTTTC.

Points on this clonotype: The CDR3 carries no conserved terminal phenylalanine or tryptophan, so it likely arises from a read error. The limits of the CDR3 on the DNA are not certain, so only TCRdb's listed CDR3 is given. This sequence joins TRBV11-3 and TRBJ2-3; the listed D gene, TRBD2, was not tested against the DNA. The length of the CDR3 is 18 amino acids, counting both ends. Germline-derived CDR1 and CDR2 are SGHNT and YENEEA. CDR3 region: CASSLDGTSGYNEQFFGP.

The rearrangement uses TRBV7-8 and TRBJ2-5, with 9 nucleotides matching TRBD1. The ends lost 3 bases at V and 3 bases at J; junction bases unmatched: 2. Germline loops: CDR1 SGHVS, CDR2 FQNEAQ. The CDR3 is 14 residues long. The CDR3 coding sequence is TGTGCCAGCAGCTTGCGGGACAGGGAAGAGACCCAGTACTTC. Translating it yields CASSLRDREETQYF.

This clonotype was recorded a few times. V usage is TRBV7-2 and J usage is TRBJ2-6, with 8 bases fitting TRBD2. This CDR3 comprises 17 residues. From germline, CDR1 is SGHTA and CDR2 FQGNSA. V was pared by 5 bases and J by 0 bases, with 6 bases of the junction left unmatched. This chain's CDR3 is CASSPRGGPSGANVLTF. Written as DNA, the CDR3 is TGTGCCAGCAGCCCCCGGGGGGGACCCTCTGGGGCCAACGTCCTGACTTTC.

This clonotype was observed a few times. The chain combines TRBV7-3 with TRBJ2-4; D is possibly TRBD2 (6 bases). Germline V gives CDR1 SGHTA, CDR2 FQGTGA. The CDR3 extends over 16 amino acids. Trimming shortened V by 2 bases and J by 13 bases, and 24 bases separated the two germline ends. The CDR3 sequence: CASSLRALQGGNEQYF. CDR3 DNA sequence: TGTGCCAGCAGCTTACGGGCCCTCCAGGGAGGCAATGAGCAGTACTTC.

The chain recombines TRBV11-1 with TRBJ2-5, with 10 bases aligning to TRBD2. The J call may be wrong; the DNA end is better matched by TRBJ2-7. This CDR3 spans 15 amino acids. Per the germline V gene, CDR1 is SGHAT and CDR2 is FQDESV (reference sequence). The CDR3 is CASSIQTSGSYEQYF. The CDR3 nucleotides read TGTGCCAGCAGCATACAGACTAGCGGGTCCTACGAGCAGTACTTC.

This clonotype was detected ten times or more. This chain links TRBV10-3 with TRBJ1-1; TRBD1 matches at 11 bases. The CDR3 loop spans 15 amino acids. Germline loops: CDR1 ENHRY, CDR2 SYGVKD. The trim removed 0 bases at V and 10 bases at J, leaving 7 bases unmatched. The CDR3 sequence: CAISESGDRGIGAFF. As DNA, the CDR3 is TGTGCCATCAGTGAGTCAGGGGACAGGGGGATTGGAGCTTTCTTT.

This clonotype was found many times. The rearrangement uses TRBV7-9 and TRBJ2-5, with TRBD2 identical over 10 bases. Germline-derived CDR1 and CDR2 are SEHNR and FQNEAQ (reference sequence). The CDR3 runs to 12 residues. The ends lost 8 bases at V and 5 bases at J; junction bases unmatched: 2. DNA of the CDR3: TGTGCCAGCGTGGGACTAGCGGAGACCCAGTACTTC. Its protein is CASVGLAETQYF.

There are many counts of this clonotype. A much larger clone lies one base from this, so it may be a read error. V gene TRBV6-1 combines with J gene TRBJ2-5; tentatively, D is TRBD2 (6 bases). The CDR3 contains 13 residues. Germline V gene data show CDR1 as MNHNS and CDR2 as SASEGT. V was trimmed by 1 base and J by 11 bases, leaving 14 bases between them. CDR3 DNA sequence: TGTGCCAGCAGTGAAGGACCGGGAGATGAGCAGTACTTC. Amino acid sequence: CASSEGPGDEQYF.

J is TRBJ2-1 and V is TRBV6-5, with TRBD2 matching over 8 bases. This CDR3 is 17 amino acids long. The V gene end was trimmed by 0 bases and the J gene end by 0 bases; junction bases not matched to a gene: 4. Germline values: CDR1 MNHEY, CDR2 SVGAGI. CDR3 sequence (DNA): TGTGCCAGCAGTTACTCGACTAGCGCCTACTCCTACAATGAGCAGTTCTTC. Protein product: CASSYSTSAYSYNEQFF.

DNA for the CDR3: TGTGCCAGCAATCATGACGGTAACAATGAGCAGTTCTTC. Protein sequence: CASNHDGNNEQFF. The chain links TRBV6-1 to TRBJ2-1, with D uncertain. Trimming stripped 7 bases from V and 5 bases from J, with 12 bases between. The germline gives CDR1 MNHNS, CDR2 SASEGT. This CDR3 is built from 13 residues.

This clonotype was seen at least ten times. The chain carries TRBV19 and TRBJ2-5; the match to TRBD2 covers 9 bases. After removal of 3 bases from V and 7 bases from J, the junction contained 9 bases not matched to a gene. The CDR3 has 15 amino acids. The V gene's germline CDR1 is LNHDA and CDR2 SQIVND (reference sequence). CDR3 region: CASSMIGGGGGTQYF. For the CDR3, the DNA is TGTGCCAGTAGTATGATTGGCGGGGGGGGAGGGACCCAGTACTTC.